This T cell receptor beta chain came from a study of patients and donors after allogeneic stem cell transplantation. V dropped 1 base and J dropped 1 base, with 8 bases sitting between them. CDR1 LGHNA and CDR2 YSLEER come from the germline V gene. This CDR3 has 15 amino acids. TCRdb passed the RT-PCR reads through MiXCR, listing each CDR3 protein once. The repertoire holds about 150,000 distinct CDR3 sequences, with approximately 35% as singletons. The rearrangement joins TRBV4-3 to TRBJ1-5; a weak D match, TRBD1 (6 bases). The sample taken for sequencing was blood, either unsorted or a sorted T cell fraction (not recorded which). The source of this sequence is a human donor who was either an allogeneic HSCT recipient or a stem cell or donor lymphocyte infusion donor (not recorded which). It is not recorded whose cells these are; they may come from a transplant donor. CDR3 sequence (DNA): TGCGCCAGCAGCCAAGCTAGGGGGAGCAATCAGCCCCAGCATTTT. Translation gives CASSQARGSNQPQHF.